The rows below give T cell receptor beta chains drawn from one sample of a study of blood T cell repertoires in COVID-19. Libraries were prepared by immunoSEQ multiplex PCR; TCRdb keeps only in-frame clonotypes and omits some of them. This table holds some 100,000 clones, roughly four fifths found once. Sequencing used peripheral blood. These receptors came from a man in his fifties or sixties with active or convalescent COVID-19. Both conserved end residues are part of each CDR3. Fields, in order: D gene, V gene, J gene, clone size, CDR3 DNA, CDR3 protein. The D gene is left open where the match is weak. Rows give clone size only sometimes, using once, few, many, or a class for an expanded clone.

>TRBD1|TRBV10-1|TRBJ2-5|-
TGCGCCAGCAGCCCGGGACAGGGGACCAAAGAGACCCAGTACTTC
CASSPGQGTKETQYF
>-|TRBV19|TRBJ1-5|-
TGTGCCAGTCGCCCCTGGCAGAGCAATCAGCCCCAGCATTTT
CASRPWQSNQPQHF
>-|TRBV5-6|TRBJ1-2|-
TGTGCCAGCAGCTTGACCTCTCTGGACAGCATATTCTATGGCTACACCTTC
CASSLTSLDSIFYGYTF
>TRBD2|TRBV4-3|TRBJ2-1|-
TGCGCCAGCAGCCAAGGGTATAGCGGGGGGAATGAGCAGTTCTTC
CASSQGYSGGNEQFF
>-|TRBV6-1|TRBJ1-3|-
TGTGCCAGCAGTGATACTATAGCGCGAAACACCATATATTTT
CASSDTIARNTIYF
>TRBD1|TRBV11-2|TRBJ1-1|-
TGTGCCAGCAGCGGTACAGGGGGCAGAGCTGAAGCTTTCTTT
CASSGTGGRAEAFF
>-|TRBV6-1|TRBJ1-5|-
TGTGCCAGCAGTGCACGACAGTCTAATAGCAATCAGCCCCAGCATTTT
CASSARQSNSNQPQHF
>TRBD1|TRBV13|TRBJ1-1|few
TGTGCCAGCAGCTTAGAAGGGGTACAGGGGAGCACTGAAGCTTTCTTT
CASSLEGVQGSTEAFF
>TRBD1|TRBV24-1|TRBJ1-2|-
TGTGCCACCAGTGAAACCGGGACAGGGGGCGGCTACACCTTC
CATSETGTGGGYTF
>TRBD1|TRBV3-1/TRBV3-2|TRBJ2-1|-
TGTGCCAGCAGCCTTCGGACAGGGTCCAATGAGCAGTTCTTC
CASSLRTGSNEQFF
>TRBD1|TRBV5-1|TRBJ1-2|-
TGCGCCAGCAGCACCCGACAGGGTGACTATGGCTACACCTTC
CASSTRQGDYGYTF
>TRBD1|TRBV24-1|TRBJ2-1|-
TGTGCCACCAGTGATTTAGGGACAGGGGCCGATAATGAGCAGTTCTTC
CATSDLGTGADNEQFF
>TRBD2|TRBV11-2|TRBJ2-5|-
TGTGCCAGCAGCTTAGTCGGGGGGGGCGAGACCCAGTACTTC
CASSLVGGGETQYF
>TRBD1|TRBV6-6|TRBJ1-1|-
TGTGCCAGCAGTTACTCCTCAGGGGGCCGCGCCGAAGCTTTCTTT
CASSYSSGGRAEAFF
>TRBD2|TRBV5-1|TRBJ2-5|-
TGCGCCAGCAGCCCCGGGACTAGCGGGGAGACCCAGTACTTC
CASSPGTSGETQYF
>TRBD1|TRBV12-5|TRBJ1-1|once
TGTGCTAGTGGTTCCACTGGACAGGGATGGGGTGGTACTGAAGCTTTCTTT
CASGSTGQGWGGTEAFF
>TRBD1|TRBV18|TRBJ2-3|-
TGTGCCAGCTCACCGGGACAGGGGACGAATACGCAGTATTTT
CASSPGQGTNTQYF
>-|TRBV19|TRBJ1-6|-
TGTGCCAGTAGTCCTACAGGAAATTCACCCCTCCACTTT
CASSPTGNSPLHF
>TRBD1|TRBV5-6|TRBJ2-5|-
TGTGCCAGCAGCCGGGGACAGAGGGAGACCCAGTACTTC
CASSRGQRETQYF
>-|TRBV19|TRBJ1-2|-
TGTGCCAGTACCGCAACTCCAACTGGGAGTCAGTATGGCTACACCTTC
CASTATPTGSQYGYTF
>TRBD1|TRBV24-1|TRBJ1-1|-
TGTGCCACCAGTGATCTGCAGACAGGGGACGGAAACACTGAAGCTTTCTTT
CATSDLQTGDGNTEAFF
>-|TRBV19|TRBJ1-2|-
TGTGCCAGTAGAATCGACAGGACCCCTAACTATGGCTACACCTTC
CASRIDRTPNYGYTF
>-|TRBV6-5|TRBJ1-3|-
TGTGCCAGCCAAAGGCAGGATGGAAACACCATATATTTT
CASQRQDGNTIYF
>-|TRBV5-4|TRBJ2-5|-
TGTGCCTTAACCCCCGGGACAAACCAAGAGACCCAGTACTTC
CALTPGTNQETQYF
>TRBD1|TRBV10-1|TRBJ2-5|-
TGCGCCAGCAGTACGGGACAGGGGGCCCAAGAGACCCAGTACTTC
CASSTGQGAQETQYF
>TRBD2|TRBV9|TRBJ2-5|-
TGTGCCAGCTCGTTAGGTCTAGCGGGGACCCAAGAGACCCAGTACTTC
CASSLGLAGTQETQYF
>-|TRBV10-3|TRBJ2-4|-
TGTGCCATCAGTGACTCCGGGACATACCCCTCCCCGGCGTACTTC
CAISDSGTYPSPAYF
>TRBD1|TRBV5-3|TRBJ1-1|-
TGTGCCAGAAGCCCGGGGACAGATATGAACACTGAAGCTTTCTTT
CARSPGTDMNTEAFF
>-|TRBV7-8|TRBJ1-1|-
TGTGCCAGCAGCTCTGGACAGATGAACACTGAAGCTTTCTTT
CASSSGQMNTEAFF
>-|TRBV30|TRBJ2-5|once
TGTGCCTGGAGTGGCCTAGGGACCCAGTACTTC
CAWSGLGTQYF
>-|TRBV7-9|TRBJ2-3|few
TGTGCCAGCAGCTTAGAGGGAGGAGGGGTTTCCTCAAGCACAGATACGCAGTATTTT
CASSLEGGGVSSSTDTQYF
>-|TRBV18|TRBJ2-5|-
TGTGCCAGCTCACCACCATCGGCGGGGGCAATCGAGACCCAGTACTTC
CASSPPSAGAIETQYF
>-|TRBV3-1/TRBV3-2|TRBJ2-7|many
TGTGCCAGCAGAGGAACCTGTTACTACTCCTACGAGCAGTACTTC
CASRGTCYYSYEQYF
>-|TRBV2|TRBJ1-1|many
TGTGCCAGCAGAATACAGGGATCACTGAACACTGAAGCTTTCTTT
CASRIQGSLNTEAFF
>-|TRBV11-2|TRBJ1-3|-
TGTGCCAGCAGCTTGGAGGGGGGAAACACCATATATTTT
CASSLEGGNTIYF
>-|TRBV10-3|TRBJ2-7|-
TGTGCCACCACGGACACGAGCTCCTACGAGCAGTACTTC
CATTDTSSYEQYF
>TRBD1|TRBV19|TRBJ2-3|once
TGTGCCAGTGCTGGGGGACAGCCAACAGATACGCAGTATTTT
CASAGGQPTDTQYF
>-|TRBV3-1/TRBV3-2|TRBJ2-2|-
TGTGCCAGCAGCCAAACAGGGAGCCCGAACACCGGGGAGCTGTTTTTT
CASSQTGSPNTGELFF
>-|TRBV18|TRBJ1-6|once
TGTGCCAGCTCGCCTATTGAGGATTCACCCCTCCACTTT
CASSPIEDSPLHF
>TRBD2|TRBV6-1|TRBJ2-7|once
TGTGCCAGCAGTGACCGGGGACTAGCGAGCTACGAGCAGTACTTC
CASSDRGLASYEQYF
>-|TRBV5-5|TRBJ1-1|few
TGTGCCAGCAGCCCTAGATTCAAACCGAACACTGAAGCTTTCTTT
CASSPRFKPNTEAFF
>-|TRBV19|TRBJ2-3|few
TGTGCCAGTAGTATTCAGGGTGGATCAGATACGCAGTATTTT
CASSIQGGSDTQYF
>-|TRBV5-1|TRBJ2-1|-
TGCGCCAGCAGGCCAACCGGGACAACCTACAATGAGCAGTTCTTC
CASRPTGTTYNEQFF
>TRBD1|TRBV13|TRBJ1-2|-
TGTGCCAGCAGCTTAGACCCACGGACAGGGGGGAACTATGGCTACACCTTC
CASSLDPRTGGNYGYTF
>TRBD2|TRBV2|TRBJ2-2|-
TGTGCCAGCAGTGAAGTGGGTAGCGGGGGGTCCGTGAGCGGGGAGCTGTTTTTT
CASSEVGSGGSVSGELFF
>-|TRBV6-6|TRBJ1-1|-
TGTGCCAGCAGTCTTCCCCCCGGCTGGGAGGGGAACACTGAAGCTTTCTTT
CASSLPPGWEGNTEAFF
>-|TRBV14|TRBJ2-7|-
TGTGCCAGCAGCCAACACTACGAGCAGTACTTC
CASSQHYEQYF
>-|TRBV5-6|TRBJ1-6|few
TGTGCCAGCAGCCCTAGAGTGACAGAGTGGAATTCACCCCTCCACTTT
CASSPRVTEWNSPLHF
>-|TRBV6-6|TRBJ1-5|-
TGTGCCAGCAGTTACGGAGAAAGCAATCAGCCCCAGCATTTT
CASSYGESNQPQHF